These 25 T cell receptor beta chains were sequenced from one sample in a study of cytomegalovirus exposure and HLA in healthy donors. The PCR contained 60 Vbeta and 13 Jbeta primers. The table came from immunoSEQ multiplex PCR; TCRdb's copy has only in-frame clones and leaves some out. This table has roughly 150,000 clones, around three quarters appearing once. Sequencing used PBMCs. These TCRs come from a male donor in good health and CMV-seronegative.

The chain couples TRBV30 to TRBJ1-4; 7 positions agree with TRBD1. The CDR3 runs 15 residues. From germline, CDR1 is GTSNPN and CDR2 SVGIG (reference sequence). Trimming removed 2 bases from V and 5 bases from J; junction bases left unmatched: 8. The CDR3 protein is CAWSPLGQANEKLFF. As DNA, the CDR3 is TGTGCCTGGAGTCCCCTCGGACAGGCGAATGAAAAACTGTTTTTT.

This clone was observed a few times. The chain joins TRBV9 to TRBJ2-3; TRBD2 matches at 13 bases. Germline CDR1 and CDR2: SGDLS and YYNGEE. The CDR3 consists of 16 residues. The trim removed 3 bases at V and 6 bases at J, leaving 7 bases unmatched. This chain's CDR3 is CASSGRLAGGVDTQYF. DNA of the CDR3: TGTGCCAGCAGCGGTCGACTAGCGGGGGGTGTTGATACGCAGTATTTT.

The chain is built from TRBV4-3 and TRBJ2-1; TRBD2 matches 10 bases. CDR1 LGHNA and CDR2 YSLEER come from the germline V gene. The CDR3 extends over 16 amino acids. J was trimmed by 5 bases and V by 0 bases; bases with no gene match: 4. CDR3 residues: CASSQDTSGIDNEQFF. The CDR3 DNA follows: TGCGCCAGCAGCCAAGACACTAGCGGGATTGACAATGAGCAGTTCTTC.

The CDR3 bases are TGTGCCAGTAGAATCCGGGACAGGAATCAGCCCCAGCATTTT. It translates to CASRIRDRNQPQHF. This chain links TRBV19 with TRBJ1-5, with 8 bases fitting TRBD1. The CDR3 contains 14 residues. With 6 bases clipped from V and 4 bases from J, the junction kept 5 bases outside the gene matches. Germline CDR1 LNHDA, CDR2 SQIVND (reference sequence).

For the CDR3, the DNA is TGTGCCAGTAAACACCAGGGAGGCAACTATGGCTACACCTTC. It codes for CASKHQGGNYGYTF. The chain employs TRBV19 and TRBJ1-2, with TRBD1 as a possible D gene (5 bases). Germline CDR1 and CDR2: LNHDA and SQIVND (reference sequence). The CDR3 spans 14 residues. The V and J ends lost 7 bases and 2 bases respectively, with 14 bases between them.

The CDR3 sequence is CASRQRGQGAYEQYF. In DNA, the CDR3 is TGTGCCAGCCGTCAGAGGGGACAGGGGGCCTACGAGCAGTACTTC. The rearrangement uses TRBV27 and TRBJ2-7; 11 bases line up with TRBD1. CDR1 and CDR2 (germline): MNHEY, SMNVEV (reference sequence). J lost 2 bases, V lost 8 bases, and 8 bases had no gene match. The length of the CDR3 is 15 residues.

This clone was picked up a small number of times. The chain is built from TRBV6-5 and TRBJ1-5; TRBD1 is a possible D gene (6 bases). This CDR3 contains 14 residues. CDR1 MNHEY and CDR2 SVGAGI come from the germline V gene. The ends were cut back, 5 bases at V and 5 bases at J, with 13 bases in the middle. This CDR3 reads CASSEGQSYQPQHF. CDR3 nucleotides: TGTGCCAGCAGTGAAGGACAGTCCTATCAGCCCCAGCATTTT.

The chain uses TRBV5-6 and TRBJ2-3; 7 bases agree with TRBD1. Trimming took 5 bases from V and 2 from J; bases not matched to a gene: 8. This CDR3 has 15 amino acids. CDR1 and CDR2 from the germline V gene are SGHDT and YYEEEE. The CDR3 region has the DNA TGTGCCAGCAGTTGGCCTGGGACAGACACAGATACGCAGTATTTT. This gives the protein CASSWPGTDTDTQYF.

This chain links TRBV7-3 with TRBJ2-3; D possibly corresponds to TRBD2 (6 bases). This CDR3 is built from 14 residues. Trimming shortened V by 5 bases and J by 2 bases, and 11 bases separated the two germline ends. Germline CDR1 and CDR2: SGHTA and FQGTGA. The CDR3 loop is CASSLSGYTDTQYF. CDR3 coding DNA: TGTGCCAGCAGCCTTAGCGGTTACACAGATACGCAGTATTTT.

The chain couples TRBV15 to TRBJ2-5; D remains ambiguous. The CDR3 is 15 amino acids. Deletions cut 0 bases from V and 5 bases from J, with 13 bases between. Germline CDR1 reads LNHNV; CDR2 reads YYDKDF (reference sequence). In DNA, the CDR3 is TGTGCCACCAGCAGAGAATATAGCACGGTGGAGACCCAGTACTTC. Protein product: CATSREYSTVETQYF.

Concerning this clone itself: One junction end disagrees with the germline gene, perhaps due to a read error. The rearrangement joins TRBV7-9 to TRBJ1-1; TRBD1 is a possible D gene (6 bases). Germline CDR1 reads SEHNR; CDR2 reads FQNEAQ (reference sequence). This CDR3 comprises 15 residues. The CDR3 reads CSSSLTGIMNTEAFF. DNA of the CDR3: TGTTCCAGCAGCCTTACAGGGATCATGAACACTGAAGCTTTCTTT.

The chain combines TRBV21-1 with TRBJ1-3; no check of the table's D call, TRBD1, against the DNA was made. TRBV21-1 is recorded as a pseudogene. The CDR3 covers 16 residues. The CDR3 nucleotides read TGTGCCAACAGCAAAGACCGACAGGAGCACGGAAACACCATATATTTT. Its protein is CANSKDRQEHGNTIYF.

V usage is TRBV2 and J usage is TRBJ2-1; TRBD2 is a possible D gene (5 bases). CDR1 SNHLY and CDR2 FYNNEI come from the germline V gene. This CDR3 comprises 13 residues. Trimming cost V 5 bases and J 10 bases, with 15 bases left between them. DNA for the CDR3: TGTGCCAGCAGTCGAACCGGGGATCCAGAGCAGTTCTTC. The encoded protein is CASSRTGDPEQFF.

This chain links TRBV5-6 with TRBJ1-4, with D perhaps matching TRBD1 (6 bases). In germline, CDR1 is SGHDT, CDR2 YYEEEE. V was trimmed by 5 bases and J by 7 bases, leaving 15 bases between them. The CDR3 consists of 14 residues. CDR3 sequence (DNA): TGTGCCAGCAGTAGAGGGGGTGTTGGTGAAAAACTGTTTTTT. As protein: CASSRGGVGEKLFF.

The J gene is TRBJ2-1, the V gene TRBV7-2; D gene uncertain. This CDR3 spans 14 amino acids. Germline assignment: CDR1 SGHTA and CDR2 FQGNSA. V was trimmed by 2 bases and J by 5 bases, leaving 10 bases between them. CDR3 nucleotide sequence: TGTGCCAGCAGCTTACGAGTCTTAAACAATGAGCAGTTCTTC. Translating gives CASSLRVLNNEQFF.

The rearrangement uses TRBV7-2 and TRBJ2-1; D is undetermined. Germline V gene lookup returns CDR1 SGHTA and CDR2 FQGNSA. This CDR3 region has 12 residues. The V and J ends lost 3 bases and 7 bases respectively, with 7 bases between them. The CDR3 nucleotides read TGTGCCAGCAGCTTTGTCGGTAATGAGCAGTTCTTC. Translating gives CASSFVGNEQFF.

The chain carries TRBV5-1 and TRBJ2-1, with D perhaps matching TRBD2 (6 bases). The germline V gene encodes CDR1 SGHRS and CDR2 YFSETQ. There are 13 residues in the CDR3. Trimming took 2 bases from V and 8 from J, leaving 11 bases between them. CDR3 DNA: TGCGCCAGCAGCTTAAGCGGGTCGGATGAGCAGTTCTTC. Its translation is CASSLSGSDEQFF.

V gene TRBV19 combines with J gene TRBJ1-5; D uncertain. V lost 7 bases and J lost 6, with 19 bases in between. The CDR3 length is 15 residues. Germline V gene lookup returns CDR1 LNHDA and CDR2 SQIVND (reference sequence). CDR3 in amino acids: CASTRQPIASQPQHF. CDR3 in DNA: TGTGCCAGTACCCGTCAACCGATAGCGAGTCAGCCCCAGCATTTT.

J is TRBJ2-3 and V is TRBV18; 7 bases align to TRBD1. The germline CDR1 and CDR2 sequences are KGHSH and LQKENI. The CDR3 extends over 14 amino acids. The trim removed 2 bases at V and 5 bases at J, leaving 4 bases unmatched. The CDR3 region is CASSPTGAVDTQYF. DNA of the CDR3: TGTGCCAGCTCACCAACAGGGGCGGTAGATACGCAGTATTTT.

The chain couples TRBV10-3 to TRBJ2-3; 7 nucleotides match TRBD2. The CDR3 is made up of 16 amino acids. J lost 2 bases, V lost 2 bases, and 7 bases had no gene match. Germline CDR1 is ENHRY and CDR2 is SYGVKD. The CDR3 loop is CAISEGVAGITDTQYF. CDR3 nucleotide sequence: TGTGCCATCAGTGAGGGGGTAGCGGGCATCACAGATACGCAGTATTTT.

The V call is TRBV19, the J call TRBJ1-6; D is unclear. Trimming stripped 9 bases from V and 0 bases from J, with 6 bases between. The CDR3 contains 13 residues. Germline V gene lookup returns CDR1 LNHDA and CDR2 SQIVND (reference sequence). CDR3 protein: CASESSYNSPLHF. DNA of the CDR3: TGTGCCAGCGAGAGCTCCTATAATTCACCCCTCCACTTT.

The CDR3 DNA sequence: TGTGCCAGCAGCAAACAGGGCGGGGGGGATTCACCCCTCCACTTT. Its translation: CASSKQGGGDSPLHF. The rearrangement joins TRBV9 to TRBJ1-6; D is perhaps TRBD1 (6 bases). Trimming took 4 bases from V and 8 from J, leaving 16 bases between them. CDR1 and CDR2 from the germline V gene are SGDLS and YYNGEE. CDR3 length equals 15 residues.

This clone came up a few times. The chain couples TRBV7-2 to TRBJ1-2; TRBD1 might be the D (6 bases). Germline V CDR1 and CDR2: SGHTA, FQGNSA. The ends were cut back, 5 bases at V and 1 base at J, with 17 bases in the middle. This CDR3 comprises 16 residues. The CDR3 reads CASSLHWGQNNYGYTF. Here the CDR3 DNA reads TGTGCCAGCAGCCTGCATTGGGGACAAAATAACTATGGCTACACCTTC.

In its sample, this clone was seen once. The rearrangement uses TRBV10-3 and TRBJ2-1; D might be TRBD1 (6 bases). Germline CDR1 reads ENHRY; CDR2 reads SYGVKD. V lost 6 bases and J lost 8, with 17 bases in between. The CDR3 has 14 residues. CDR3 sequence (DNA): TGTGCCATCAGGCCGACAGGAGAGCTCGATGAGCAGTTCTTC. Residues: CAIRPTGELDEQFF.

This clone appeared once. CDR3: CASSSVSSGGGQETQYF. The CDR3, as DNA: TGTGCCAGCAGTTCTGTCTCTAGCGGGGGGGGTCAAGAGACCCAGTACTTC. The V gene is TRBV27, the J gene TRBJ2-5, with 12 bases lining up with TRBD2. Germline V gives CDR1 MNHEY, CDR2 SMNVEV (reference sequence). Trimming at V came to 4 bases and at J to 2 bases, leaving 8 bases not matched to a gene. This CDR3 region has 17 residues.